This TCR beta chain originates from a study of blood T cells in healthy people across ages. Notes on the study in general: The unsorted PBMCs prevented any conclusive comparison of naive versus antigen-experienced cells.

A second about 7 to 11 cycle PCR used barcoded and J-beta primers. In TCRdb, the 5' RACE reads were re-called with MiXCR into one record per CDR3 protein. The sample lists 750,000 to 950,000 distinct CDR3 sequences; about 53% were seen once. This clonotype has only a few counts. The antigen remains undetermined. Germline CDR1 MNHEY, CDR2 SVGAGI. The CDR3 contains 18 residues. Between the trimmed V and J ends, which lost 0 bases and 6 bases, there was a span of 22 bases. The sample providers were healthy Caucasian people from Russia, aged about 6 to 95. Total RNA was isolated from each sample in quantities of at least 5 micrograms.

The chain uses TRBV6-5 and TRBJ2-3, with D perhaps matching TRBD2 (6 bases). This TCR was recovered from an elderly man in good health. Sequenced sample: blood. CDR3 residues: CASSYSRPSDHRVDTQYF. For the CDR3, the DNA is TGTGCCAGCAGTTACTCGAGACCTAGCGACCACCGGGTGGATACGCAGTATTTT.